A single sample gave rise to the 27 T cell receptor beta chains below, sequenced in a study of cytomegalovirus exposure and HLA in healthy donors. The assay was immunoSEQ multiplex PCR, and TCRdb's table has in-frame clones only and misses some. The sample has about 58,000 clones, under 95% seen once. The sequenced material came from PBMCs. These receptors came from a man aged 18 to 30 in good health and CMV-seronegative.

The gene calls are TRBV5-1 and TRBJ2-7, with 9 bases fitting TRBD2. V dropped 3 bases and J dropped 0; count of bases not matched to a gene: 13. CDR3 length: 18 amino acids. Germline CDR1 is SGHRS and CDR2 is YFSETQ. CDR3 nucleotide sequence: TGCGCCAGCAGCTGGAGTCGGACTAGCGCTTCCAGCTCCTACGAGCAGTACTTC. Translation: CASSWSRTSASSSYEQYF.

The chain combines TRBV5-8 with TRBJ2-7, with TRBD1 as a possible D gene (6 bases). This CDR3 is built from 13 residues. Germline CDR1 is SGHTS and CDR2 is YDEGEE. The V gene lost 3 bases and the J gene lost 5 bases, with 12 bases spanning the gap. The CDR3 sequence is CASSWQGFNEQYF. The DNA for the CDR3 is TGTGCCAGCAGCTGGCAGGGGTTCAACGAGCAGTACTTC.

A few counts support this clone. The chain uses TRBV2 and TRBJ2-3; weak D call: TRBD2 (6 bases). The V and J ends lost 7 bases and 1 base respectively, with 9 bases between them. The germline CDR1 and CDR2 sequences are SNHLY and FYNNEI. The CDR3 is 13 amino acids. CDR3 residues: CASKTGGTDTQYF. CDR3 coding DNA: TGTGCCAGCAAGACGGGAGGCACAGATACGCAGTATTTT. Full variable domain (rest looked up from reference TRBV2 and TRBJ2-3): EPEVTQTPSHQVTQMGQEVILRCVPISNHLYFYWYRQILGQKVEFLVSFYNNEISEKSEIFDDQFSVERPDGSNFTLKIRSTKLEDSAMYFCASKTGGTDTQYFGPGTRLTVL.

This chain uses TRBV7-9 with TRBJ1-4, with 7 bases aligning to TRBD1. The V gene end was trimmed by 0 bases and the J gene end by 8 bases; junction bases not matched to a gene: 3. The CDR3 sequence is 14 residues long. Per the germline V gene, CDR1 is SEHNR and CDR2 is FQNEAQ (reference sequence). The CDR3 sequence is CASSLAGQSEKLFF. For the CDR3, the DNA is TGTGCCAGCAGCTTAGCGGGACAGTCGGAAAAACTGTTTTTT.

This sequence joins TRBV18 and TRBJ2-7; D remains unclear. The CDR3 is made up of 16 amino acids. Per the germline V gene, CDR1 is KGHSH and CDR2 is LQKENI. V was cut by 1 base and J by 0 bases, with 13 bases left in between. The CDR3 loop is CASSPLPVDSSYEQYF. The CDR3 DNA sequence: TGTGCCAGCTCACCACTCCCGGTCGATAGCTCCTACGAGCAGTACTTC.

J is TRBJ2-3 and V is TRBV2; 11 bases align to TRBD2. CDR1 SNHLY and CDR2 FYNNEI come from the germline V gene. The CDR3 length is 18 residues. V shed 5 bases and J 2 bases; nucleotides not matched to a gene: 12. The CDR3 loop reads CASSKPSTSGVFTDTQYF. The CDR3 DNA reads TGTGCCAGCAGTAAACCGTCGACTAGCGGGGTTTTCACAGATACGCAGTATTTT.

As DNA, the CDR3 is TGTGCCTGGAGTAAGGACAGCGCCTTTTATGGCTACACCTTC. Protein sequence: CAWSKDSAFYGYTF. The rearrangement links TRBV30 to TRBJ1-2, with a tentative D call TRBD1 (6 bases). The V end was cut by 2 bases, the J end by 5 bases, with 15 bases between. Germline V gene sequence: CDR1 GTSNPN, CDR2 SVGIG (reference sequence). This CDR3 spans 14 amino acids.

V is TRBV6-5 and J is TRBJ2-7; the match to TRBD1 covers 7 bases. J lost 0 bases, V lost 4 bases, and 6 bases had no gene match. CDR1 and CDR2 (germline): MNHEY, SVGAGI. The CDR3 consists of 15 residues. This CDR3 reads CASSLAGTASYEQYF. CDR3 DNA: TGTGCCAGCAGTTTAGCCGGGACAGCCTCCTACGAGCAGTACTTC.

The genes are TRBV5-1 and TRBJ2-7; perhaps TRBD2 as D (5 bases). Germline V gives CDR1 SGHRS, CDR2 YFSETQ. The CDR3 runs to 11 residues. Between the trimmed V and J ends, which lost 10 bases and 0 bases, there was a span of 8 bases. CDR3 DNA: TGCGCCTCCGGGGACTCCTACGAGCAGTACTTC. This translates into CASGDSYEQYF.

The genes are TRBV6-5 and TRBJ2-7; no firm D call. The CDR3 loop spans 13 amino acids. The V end lost 0 bases, the J end lost 6 bases, and 9 bases lay between the germline ends. The germline V gene has CDR1 MNHEY and CDR2 SVGAGI. The CDR3 region is CASSYSGGLEQYF. The CDR3 nucleotides read TGTGCCAGCAGTTACTCCGGCGGCCTCGAGCAGTACTTC.

The chain combines TRBV7-9 with TRBJ1-1, with D possibly TRBD1 on 5 matching bases. Looked up from germline, CDR1 is SEHNR and CDR2 is FQNEAQ (reference sequence). The V and J ends lost 2 bases and 7 bases respectively, with 5 bases between them. The CDR3 loop spans 11 amino acids. The CDR3 DNA is TGTGCCAGCAGCTTAAGGGGTGAAGCTTTCTTT. Protein sequence: CASSLRGEAFF.

This chain uses TRBV11-3 with TRBJ1-1; TRBD1 aligns across 9 bases. J lost 0 bases, V lost 5 bases, and 13 bases had no gene match. The CDR3 runs to 18 residues. Germline-derived CDR1 and CDR2 are SGHNT and YENEEA. The DNA for the CDR3 is TGTGCCAGCAGCCCTCTCGTGGACAGGGGACAAATGAACACTGAAGCTTTCTTT. It encodes CASSPLVDRGQMNTEAFF.

This chain joins TRBV5-1 and TRBJ2-1; 7 nucleotides line up with TRBD2. This CDR3 has 17 residues. V lost 6 bases, J lost 7 bases, and 19 bases stayed unmatched. Germline values: CDR1 SGHRS, CDR2 YFSETQ. The CDR3: CASIKVGPSGGENEQFF. CDR3 coding DNA: TGCGCCAGCATTAAGGTTGGTCCTAGCGGAGGGGAGAATGAGCAGTTCTTC.

About this clone itself: The junction departs from the called germline gene at one end, perhaps through a read error. V usage is TRBV6-5 and J usage is TRBJ2-7; 7 bases agree with TRBD1. The CDR3 runs 12 residues. CDR1 is MNHEY and CDR2 is SVGAGI in the germline V gene. CDR3 sequence reads: CASRGTDYPSVF. The DNA of the CDR3 is TGTGCCAGCAGAGGGACAGATTATCCCTCTGTCTTC.

The chain uses TRBV7-2 and TRBJ2-3, with 12 bases lining up with TRBD2. Germline V CDR1 and CDR2: SGHTA, FQGNSA. V trimming: 4 bases; J trimming: 6 bases; junction bases outside the gene matches: 5. The CDR3 length is 15 residues. The CDR3 DNA sequence: TGTGCCAGCAGCTCGACTAGCGGGAGTTTGGATACGCAGTATTTT. This sequence encodes CASSSTSGSLDTQYF. The entire variable domain, with the rest obtained from reference TRBV7-2 and TRBJ2-3, is as follows: GAGVSQSPSNKVTEKGKDVELRCDPISGHTALYWYRQSLGQGLEFLIYFQGNSAPDKSGLPSDRFSAERTGGSVSTLTIQRTQQEDSAVYLCASSSTSGSLDTQYFGPGTRLTVL.

This chain links TRBV7-9 with TRBJ1-2, with D maybe TRBD1 (5 bases). The CDR3 covers 13 residues. V was clipped by 1 base and J by 2 bases, with 5 bases between them. Germline values: CDR1 SEHNR, CDR2 FQNEAQ (reference sequence). The CDR3 here is CASSLGGNYGYTF. In nucleotides, the CDR3 is TGTGCCAGCAGCTTAGGGGGCAACTATGGCTACACCTTC.

The gene calls are TRBV9 and TRBJ1-5; 8 bases are a match to TRBD1. V gave up 3 bases and J gave up 9 bases; unmatched junction bases: 14. Germline CDR1 and CDR2: SGDLS and YYNGEE. CDR3 length: 16 amino acids. In DNA form, the CDR3 reads TGTGCCAGCAGCGCCCACCCAGGGGGCGGGGGGGGGCCCCAGCATTTT. Translated: CASSAHPGGGGGPQHF. Full variable domain (missing parts from reference TRBV9 and TRBJ1-5): DSGVTQTPKHLITATGQRVTLRCSPRSGDLSVYWYQQSLDQGLQFLIQYYNGEERAKGNILERFSAQQFPDLHSELNLSSLELGDSALYFCASSAHPGGGGGPQHFGDGTRLSIL.

This chain connects TRBV5-1 to TRBJ1-1; TRBD1 might be the D (5 bases). V lost 6 bases and J 4 bases, leaving 13 bases between the germline ends. Germline CDR1 SGHRS, CDR2 YFSETQ. CDR3 length equals 13 residues. This CDR3 reads CASIEDQGTEAFF. DNA for the CDR3: TGCGCCAGCATCGAAGACCAGGGCACTGAAGCTTTCTTT.

The V call is TRBV6-4, the J call TRBJ2-1; 7 nucleotides match TRBD2. The CDR3 loop spans 15 amino acids. The junction had 11 bases not matched to a gene; V was cut back by 2 bases and J by 10 bases. The germline V gene encodes CDR1 MRHNA and CDR2 SNTAGT. The CDR3 nucleotides are TGTGCCAGCAGTGACGGGGCGGGAGCCCCATCCGAGCAGTTCTTC. It yields the protein CASSDGAGAPSEQFF.

This rearrangement joins TRBV4-1 to TRBJ2-1; TRBD1 agrees at 8 bases. The CDR3 is made up of 16 amino acids. After removal of 4 bases from V and 5 bases from J, the junction contained 10 bases not matched to a gene. Per the germline V gene, CDR1 is MGHRA and CDR2 is YSYEKL. The CDR3 reads CASSLLSGTGNNEQFF. The CDR3 coding sequence is TGCGCCAGCAGCCTCCTATCCGGGACAGGAAACAATGAGCAGTTCTTC.

This sequence joins TRBV28 and TRBJ2-3; D unresolved. Germline V lookup: CDR1 MDHEN, CDR2 SYDVKM. This CDR3 spans 11 amino acids. The V end was cut by 5 bases, the J end by 4 bases, with 4 bases between. The CDR3 reads CASSPADTQYF. In nucleotides, the CDR3 is TGTGCCAGCAGTCCGGCAGATACGCAGTATTTT.

A single count supports this clone. V and J are TRBV18 and TRBJ2-7; 7 bases map to TRBD2. V gave up 6 bases and J gave up 6 bases; unmatched junction bases: 26. CDR1 and CDR2 (germline): KGHSH, LQKENI. CDR3 length equals 19 residues. The CDR3 coding sequence is TGTGCCAGCTCCATCAACCAACCTAGCGTCCGGCGGGAGTATTCCGAGCAGTACTTC. The encoded protein is CASSINQPSVRREYSEQYF.

The chain has TRBV19 and TRBJ1-2; 10 bases agree with TRBD1. Germline values: CDR1 LNHDA, CDR2 SQIVND (reference sequence). With 3 bases clipped from V and 0 bases from J, the junction kept 1 base outside the gene matches. There are 15 residues in the CDR3. In DNA, the CDR3 is TGTGCCAGTAGTATGGGGACAGGGGCTAACTATGGCTACACCTTC. Translated: CASSMGTGANYGYTF.

The chain links TRBV28 to TRBJ1-2, with 9 bases lining up with TRBD1. The CDR3 is 13 residues long. V lost 5 bases to trimming and J lost 8 bases; unmatched junction nucleotides: 6. CDR1 is MDHEN, CDR2 SYDVKM, per germline. The CDR3 sequence: CASSTGGAGGYTF. The CDR3 DNA reads TGTGCCAGCAGTACAGGGGGCGCTGGAGGCTACACCTTC.

The CDR3 DNA reads as TGTGCCAGCAGTGTCCGGACATCCCCCGGAAACATTCAGTACTTC. Amino acid sequence: CASSVRTSPGNIQYF. This rearrangement joins TRBV28 to TRBJ2-4, with D perhaps TRBD1 (5 bases). This CDR3 has 15 residues. The germline V gene encodes CDR1 MDHEN and CDR2 SYDVKM. Trimming shortened V by 5 bases and J by 6 bases, and 17 bases separated the two germline ends.

This sequence joins TRBV28 and TRBJ1-1, with 8 nucleotides matching TRBD1. Germline CDR1 reads MDHEN; CDR2 reads SYDVKM. The J segment lost 9 bases and the V segment lost 6 bases, leaving 6 bases of the junction unmatched. The CDR3 sequence is 12 residues long. The CDR3 here is CASSLGQAKAFF. CDR3 nucleotides: TGTGCCAGCAGCTTGGGACAGGCTAAAGCTTTCTTT.

The CDR3 region is CASSLDTSTDTQYF. The DNA of the CDR3 is TGTGCCAGCAGCTTAGATACTAGCACAGATACGCAGTATTTT. The chain has TRBV7-6 and TRBJ2-3; D not certain. The CDR3 is 14 amino acids. Germline V gene sequence: CDR1 SGHVS, CDR2 FNYEAQ. The V gene lost 1 base and the J gene lost 0 bases, with 5 bases spanning the gap. Full variable domain (remainder filled in from reference TRBV7-6 and TRBJ2-3): GAGVSQSPRYKVTKRGQDVALRCDPISGHVSLYWYRQALGQGPEFLTYFNYEAQQDKSGLPNDRFSAERPEGSISTLTIQRTEQRDSAMYRCASSLDTSTDTQYFGPGTRLTVL.